Listed here is a single T cell receptor (beta chain). No antigen is known for it. The record has no base qualities; no much larger clone is one base away. V ends up 9 bases short and J 2 bases short, with an unmatched junction base count of 10. The germline V gene (reference sequence) sets CDR1 to LNHDA and CDR2 to SQIVND. The CDR3 numbers 16 residues from cysteine through phenylalanine. Only CDR3 DNA is held: 48 bases, read in frame from base 1. TCRbeta CDR3 regions were amplified from genomic DNA using the immunoSEQ Assay, a bias-controlled multiplex PCR. The original pipeline was this. Nucleated cell counts per sample were estimated from amplification of reference gene primers within the assay. To quantify the absolute abundance of each unique TCRbeta CDR3 rearrangement, sequence reads were collapsed and filtered. For each sample, productive Simpson clonality was calculated as the square root of Simpson's diversity index over productive rearrangements. This is the immuneACCESS table as TCRdb keeps it, with only in-frame sequences that have V and J called. A part of the clones is gone; compared with another copy, unresolved V genes explain less than half, and the rest is unexplained. V and J calls and clone size are as listed in that table; D and trimming were resolved from the DNA. The sample contains under 95,000 clones, less than 90% of them found a single time. Clones ranked in the top ten supply approximately 15% of the sample.

The data belong to a study of blood T cell repertoires in COVID-19 (dated by TCRdb to the early 2020s). For context, the study as a whole: Samples covering the acute and convalescent phases of COVID-19 were provided by collaborators in the United States, Italy and Spain. The samples were drawn from two sources: the first 160 participants of the ongoing ImmuneRACE study, and 1,000 to 1,500 subjects contributed by 6 global collaborators. The dataset comprised deeply sampled blood TCRbeta repertoires from subjects exposed to, actively infected with, or recovered from COVID-19. The repertoires were made available in a free public database intended to serve as a resource for research on the immune response to SARS-CoV-2. The sample metadata nearly always contained a de-identified subject ID, COVID-19 status, age in years and sex. Where HLA class I and class II types were available, the types were taken from metadata supplied by the sample provider, not from assay-based typing. The prospective study material was composed of cDNA or gDNA derived from T cells, B-cell-depleted T cells, or PBMCs.

What the study reported, not specific to this receptor: The quantity of clinical and demographic metadata differed by source and by participant and was supplied without curation.

Collaborating institutions collected whole blood in K2EDTA tubes following their own protocols. For TCRbeta analysis, collaborators shipped samples as frozen whole blood, isolated PBMCs, or DNA extracted from either of those sample types. The sequenced sample consisted of peripheral blood. The TCR originated in a man older than 75 in a cohort sampled during active COVID-19. The chain was built from TRBV19 and TRBJ2-2, and TRBD1 matches 9 of the central bases. The DNA is TGTGCCAGCCGACCAGGACAGGGGTCCAACACCGGGGAGCTGTTTTTT. Its protein product is CASRPGQGSNTGELFF.